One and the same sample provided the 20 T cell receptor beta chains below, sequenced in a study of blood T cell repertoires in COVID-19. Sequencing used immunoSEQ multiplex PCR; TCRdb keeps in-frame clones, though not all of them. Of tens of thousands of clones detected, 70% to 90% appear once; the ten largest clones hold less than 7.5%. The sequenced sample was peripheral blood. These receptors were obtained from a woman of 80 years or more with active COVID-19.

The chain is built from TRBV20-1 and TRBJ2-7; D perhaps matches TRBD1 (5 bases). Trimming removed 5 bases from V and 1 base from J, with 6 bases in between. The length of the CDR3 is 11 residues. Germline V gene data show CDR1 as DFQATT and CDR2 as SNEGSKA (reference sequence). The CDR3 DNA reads TGCAGTGCTCGACAGTCCTACGAGCAGTACTTC. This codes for CSARQSYEQYF.

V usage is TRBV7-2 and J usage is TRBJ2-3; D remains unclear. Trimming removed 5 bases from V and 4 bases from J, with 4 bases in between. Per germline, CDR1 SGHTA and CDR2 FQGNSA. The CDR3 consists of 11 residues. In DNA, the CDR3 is TGTGCCAGCAGCAGAGCAGATACGCAGTATTTT. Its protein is CASSRADTQYF.

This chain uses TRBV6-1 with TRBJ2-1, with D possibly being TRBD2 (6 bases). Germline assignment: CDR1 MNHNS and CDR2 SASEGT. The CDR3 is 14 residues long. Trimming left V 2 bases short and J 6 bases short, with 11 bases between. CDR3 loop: CASSENLGGNEQFF. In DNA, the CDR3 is TGTGCCAGCAGTGAAAACCTGGGGGGCAATGAGCAGTTCTTC.

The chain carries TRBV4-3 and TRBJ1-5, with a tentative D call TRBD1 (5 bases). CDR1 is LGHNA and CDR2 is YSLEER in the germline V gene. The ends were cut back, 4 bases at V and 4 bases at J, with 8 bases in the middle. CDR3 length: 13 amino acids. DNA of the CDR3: TGCGCCAGCAGCCCTGGGGCTAATCAGCCCCAGCATTTT. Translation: CASSPGANQPQHF.

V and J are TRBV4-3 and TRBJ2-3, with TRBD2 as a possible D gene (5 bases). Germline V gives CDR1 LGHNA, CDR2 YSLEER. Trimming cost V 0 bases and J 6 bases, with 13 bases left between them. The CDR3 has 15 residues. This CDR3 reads CASSQESGGRDTQYF. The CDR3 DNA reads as TGCGCCAGCAGCCAAGAAAGCGGTGGCAGGGATACGCAGTATTTT.

The CDR3 DNA is TGTGCCAGCAGTTTATTCGGGCTAGCGGGGAGCGGGACCTACGAGCAGTACTTC. It is translated as CASSLFGLAGSGTYEQYF. The chain recombines TRBV27 with TRBJ2-7, with 9 nucleotides matching TRBD2. The CDR3 extends over 18 amino acids. J lost 2 bases, V lost 1 base, and 12 bases had no gene match. In germline, CDR1 is MNHEY, CDR2 SMNVEV (reference sequence).

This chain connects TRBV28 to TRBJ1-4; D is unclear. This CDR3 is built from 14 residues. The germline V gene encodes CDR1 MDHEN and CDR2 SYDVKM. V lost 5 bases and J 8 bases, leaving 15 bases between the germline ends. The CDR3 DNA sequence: TGTGCCAGCAGTAGACCTCCAATGGGCGAAAAACTGTTTTTT. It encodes CASSRPPMGEKLFF.

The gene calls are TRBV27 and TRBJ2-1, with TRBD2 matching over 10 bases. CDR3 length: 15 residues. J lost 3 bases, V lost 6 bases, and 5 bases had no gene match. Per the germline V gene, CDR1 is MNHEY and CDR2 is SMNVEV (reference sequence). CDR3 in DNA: TGTGCCAGCAGCCCTACTAGCGGGAACTACAATGAGCAGTTCTTC. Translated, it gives CASSPTSGNYNEQFF.

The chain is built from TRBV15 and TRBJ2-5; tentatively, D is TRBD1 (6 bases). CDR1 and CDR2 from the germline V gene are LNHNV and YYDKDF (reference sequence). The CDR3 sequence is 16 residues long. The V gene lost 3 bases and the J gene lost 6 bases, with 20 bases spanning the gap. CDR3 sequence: CATSRDLAGQGKTQYF. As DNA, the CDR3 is TGTGCCACCAGCAGGGATCTCGCGGGCCAGGGGAAGACCCAGTACTTC.

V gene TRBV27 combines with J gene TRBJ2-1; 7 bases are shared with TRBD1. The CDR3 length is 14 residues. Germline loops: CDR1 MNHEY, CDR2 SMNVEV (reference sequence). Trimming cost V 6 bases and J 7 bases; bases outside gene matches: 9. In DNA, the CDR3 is TGTGCCAGCAGACACGGGACAGTAAAAAATGAGCAGTTCTTC. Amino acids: CASRHGTVKNEQFF.

The chain's CDR3 is CASSLGRGDTQYF. CDR3 DNA: TGTGCCAGCAGCTTAGGACGGGGGGATACGCAGTATTTT. The V call is TRBV7-2, the J call TRBJ2-3, with D possibly being TRBD2 (6 bases). V dropped 1 base and J dropped 6 bases, with 8 bases sitting between them. The germline gives CDR1 SGHTA, CDR2 FQGNSA. CDR3 length equals 13 residues.

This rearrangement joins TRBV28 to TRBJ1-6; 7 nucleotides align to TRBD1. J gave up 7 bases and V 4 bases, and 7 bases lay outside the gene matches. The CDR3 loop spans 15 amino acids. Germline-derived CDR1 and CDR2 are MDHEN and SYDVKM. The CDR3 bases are TGTGCCAGCAGTTCTACGACAGGGAAGAATTCACCCCTCCACTTT. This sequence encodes CASSSTTGKNSPLHF.

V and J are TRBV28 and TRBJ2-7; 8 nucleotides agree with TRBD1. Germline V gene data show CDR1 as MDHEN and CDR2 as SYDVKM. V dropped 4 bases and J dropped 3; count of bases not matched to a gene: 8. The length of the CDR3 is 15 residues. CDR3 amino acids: CASSSGQGIDYEQYF. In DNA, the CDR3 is TGTGCCAGCAGTTCCGGACAGGGTATTGACTACGAGCAGTACTTC.

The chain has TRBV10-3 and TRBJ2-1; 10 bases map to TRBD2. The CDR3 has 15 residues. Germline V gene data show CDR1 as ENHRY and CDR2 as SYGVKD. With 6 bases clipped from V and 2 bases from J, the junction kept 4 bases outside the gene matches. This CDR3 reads CAIREGLAAYNEQFF. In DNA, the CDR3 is TGTGCCATCAGAGAAGGACTAGCGGCCTACAATGAGCAGTTCTTC.

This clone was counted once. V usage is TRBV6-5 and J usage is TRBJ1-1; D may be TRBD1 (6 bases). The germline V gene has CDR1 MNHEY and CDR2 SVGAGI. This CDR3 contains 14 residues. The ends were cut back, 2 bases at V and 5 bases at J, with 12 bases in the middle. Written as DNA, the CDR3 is TGTGCCAGCAGTTACATAGGCAGGGGTACTGAAGCTTTCTTT. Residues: CASSYIGRGTEAFF.

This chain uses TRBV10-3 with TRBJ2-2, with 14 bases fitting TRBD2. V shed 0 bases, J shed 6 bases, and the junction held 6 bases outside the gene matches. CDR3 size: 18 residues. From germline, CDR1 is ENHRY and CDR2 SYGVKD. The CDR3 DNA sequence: TGTGCCATCAGTGAGTCCGGGACTAGCGGGAGCTGGGCCGGGGAGCTGTTTTTT. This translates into CAISESGTSGSWAGELFF.

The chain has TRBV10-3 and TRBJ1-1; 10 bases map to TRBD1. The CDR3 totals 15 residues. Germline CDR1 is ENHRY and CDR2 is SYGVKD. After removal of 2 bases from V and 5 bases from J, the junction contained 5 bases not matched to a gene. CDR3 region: CAISELGQGGTEAFF. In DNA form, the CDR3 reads TGTGCCATCAGTGAGCTCGGACAGGGGGGGACTGAAGCTTTCTTT.

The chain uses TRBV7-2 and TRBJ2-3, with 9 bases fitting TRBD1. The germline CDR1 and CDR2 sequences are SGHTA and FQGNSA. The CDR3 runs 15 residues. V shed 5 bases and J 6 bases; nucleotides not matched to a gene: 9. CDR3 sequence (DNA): TGTGCCAGCAGCCCCGACAGGGGGAGAGGGGATACGCAGTATTTT. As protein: CASSPDRGRGDTQYF.

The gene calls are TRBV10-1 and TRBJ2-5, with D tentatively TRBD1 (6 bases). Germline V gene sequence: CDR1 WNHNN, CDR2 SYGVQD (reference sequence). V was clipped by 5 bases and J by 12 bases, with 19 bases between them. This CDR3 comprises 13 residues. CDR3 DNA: TGCGCCAGCAGTACACCCACGGACAGCACCAAGTACTTC. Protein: CASSTPTDSTKYF.

CDR3 DNA: TGTGCCAGCAGTGCGCCGGGACAGTATAATTCACCCCTCCACTTT. It yields the protein CASSAPGQYNSPLHF. The rearrangement joins TRBV27 to TRBJ1-6; 7 bases match TRBD1. V shed 5 bases, J shed 4 bases, and the junction held 5 bases outside the gene matches. The germline V gene encodes CDR1 MNHEY and CDR2 SMNVEV (reference sequence). CDR3 size: 15 residues.